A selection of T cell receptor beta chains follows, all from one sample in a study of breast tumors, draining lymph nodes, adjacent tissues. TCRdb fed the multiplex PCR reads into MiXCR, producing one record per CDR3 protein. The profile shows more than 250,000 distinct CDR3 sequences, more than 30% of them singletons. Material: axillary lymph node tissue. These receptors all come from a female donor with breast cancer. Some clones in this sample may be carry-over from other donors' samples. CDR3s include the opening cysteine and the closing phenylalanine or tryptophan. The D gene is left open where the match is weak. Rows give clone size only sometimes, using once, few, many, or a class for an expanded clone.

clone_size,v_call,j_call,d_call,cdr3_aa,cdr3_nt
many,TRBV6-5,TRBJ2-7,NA,CASNRIDTSYEQYF,TGTGCCAGCAATAGGATCGACACATCCTACGAGCAGTACTTC
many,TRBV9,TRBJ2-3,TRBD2,CASTPNLAGLDTQYF,TGTGCCAGCACCCCGAATTTAGCGGGACTAGATACGCAGTATTTT
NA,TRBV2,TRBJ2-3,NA,CASISPGLYNEQYF,TGTGCCAGCATTAGTCCAGGCCTGTACAATGAGCAGTATTTT
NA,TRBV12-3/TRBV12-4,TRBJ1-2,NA,CDSSFTVHYGYTF,TGTGACAGCAGTTTCACCGTTCACTATGGCTACACCTTC
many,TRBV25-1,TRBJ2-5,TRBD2,CASSEWEGRETQYF,TGTGCCAGCAGTGAGTGGGAGGGCCGTGAGACCCAGTACTTC
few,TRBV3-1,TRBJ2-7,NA,CASSQERMAGTTYEQYF,TGTGCCAGCAGCCAAGAGAGGATGGCAGGGACGACCTACGAGCAGTACTTC
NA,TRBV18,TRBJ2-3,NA,CASSQGRLDTQYF,TGTGCCAGCTCACAGGGTAGATTGGATACGCAGTATTTT
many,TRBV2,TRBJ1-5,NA,CASRKDRNQPQHF,TGTGCCAGCAGGAAAGACAGGAATCAGCCCCAGCATTTT
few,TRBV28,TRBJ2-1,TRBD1,CASRPLGQGSNEQFF,TGTGCCAGCAGACCCTTAGGACAGGGGAGCAATGAGCAGTTCTTC
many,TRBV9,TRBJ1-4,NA,CASSVRWNEEKLFF,TGTGCCAGCAGCGTACGCTGGAACGAAGAAAAACTGTTTTTT
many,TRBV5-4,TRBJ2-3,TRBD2,CASSPGLAGGRGTQYF,TGTGCCAGCAGCCCCGGACTAGCGGGAGGGCGGGGTACGCAGTATTTT
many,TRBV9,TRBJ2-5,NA,CASSVGGTQYF,TGTGCCAGCAGCGTAGGGGGGACCCAGTACTTC
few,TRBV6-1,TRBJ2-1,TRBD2,CASSAPGLAGEPIYNEQFF,TGTGCCAGCAGTGCACCGGGACTAGCGGGAGAACCCATCTACAATGAGCAGTTCTTC
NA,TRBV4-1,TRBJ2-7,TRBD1,CASSQATQGAGEQYF,TGCGCCAGCAGCCAAGCGACACAGGGGGCTGGGGAGCAGTACTTC
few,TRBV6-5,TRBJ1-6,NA,CASSEGANSPLHF,TGTGCCAGCAGTGAAGGGGCCAATTCACCCCTCCACTTT
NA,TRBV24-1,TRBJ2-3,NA,CATGSYNEQYF,TGTGCCACCGGATCCTACAATGAGCAGTATTTT
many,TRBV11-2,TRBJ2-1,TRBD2,CASSLDSGYEQFF,TGTGCCAGCAGCTTAGATAGCGGGTATGAGCAGTTCTTC
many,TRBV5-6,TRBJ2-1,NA,CASSLQGNYNEQFF,TGTGCCAGCAGCCTTCAGGGGAACTACAATGAGCAGTTCTTC
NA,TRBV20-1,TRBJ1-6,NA,CSARGLAGSSYNSPLHF,TGCAGTGCTAGAGGTCTAGCGGGAAGCTCCTATAATTCACCCCTCCACTTT
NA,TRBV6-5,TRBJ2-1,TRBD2,CASSHTSGSLYNEQFF,TGTGCCAGCAGCCACACTAGCGGGTCACTTTACAATGAGCAGTTCTTC
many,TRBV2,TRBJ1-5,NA,CASKPESSNQPQHF,TGTGCCAGCAAGCCAGAAAGTAGCAATCAGCCCCAGCATTTT
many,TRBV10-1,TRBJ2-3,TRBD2,CASSESRLAASTDTQYF,TGCGCCAGCAGTGAGTCGCGGCTAGCGGCTAGCACAGATACGCAGTATTTT
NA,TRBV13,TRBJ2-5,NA,CASSLPAPRETQYF,TGTGCCAGCAGCTTACCGGCCCCGCGGGAGACCCAGTACTTC
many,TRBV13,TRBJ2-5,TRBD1,CASSFPGTEDQETQYF,TGTGCCAGCAGCTTTCCGGGGACAGAGGACCAAGAGACCCAGTACTTC
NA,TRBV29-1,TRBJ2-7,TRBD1,CSVEDPNRGGLEQYF,TGCAGCGTCGAAGATCCCAACAGGGGTGGCCTCGAGCAGTACTTC
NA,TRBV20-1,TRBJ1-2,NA,CSAIFLCANYGYTF,TGCAGTGCTATATTCTTATGTGCTAACTATGGCTACACCTTC
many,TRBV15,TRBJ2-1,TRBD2,CATSRAGVDNEQFF,TGTGCCACCAGCAGGGCGGGAGTTGACAATGAGCAGTTCTTC
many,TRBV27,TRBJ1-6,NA,CASSVQGPNSPLHF,TGTGCCAGCAGTGTACAGGGCCCTAATTCACCCCTCCACTTT
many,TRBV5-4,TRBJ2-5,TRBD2,CASSLAAGAETQYF,TGTGCCAGCAGCTTGGCAGCGGGAGCCGAGACCCAGTACTTC
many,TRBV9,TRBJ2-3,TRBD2,CASSVVAGGLDTQYF,TGTGCCAGCAGCGTAGTAGCGGGCGGACTTGATACGCAGTATTTT
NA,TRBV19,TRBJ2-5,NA,CASSIGKGRGEETQYF,TGTGCCAGTAGTATAGGAAAAGGCAGGGGAGAAGAGACCCAGTACTTC
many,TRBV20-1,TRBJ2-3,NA,CSAQGTGADTQYF,TGCAGTGCTCAAGGGACCGGAGCAGATACGCAGTATTTT
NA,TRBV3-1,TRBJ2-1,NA,CASSQGLGYNEQFF,TGTGCCAGCAGCCAAGGGTTAGGCTACAATGAGCAGTTCTTC
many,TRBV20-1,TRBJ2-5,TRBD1,CSALPSGDRVMETQYF,TGCAGTGCTCTCCCCTCTGGGGACAGGGTTATGGAGACCCAGTACTTC
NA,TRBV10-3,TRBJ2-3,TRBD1,CAISDRATGTGITDTQYF,TGTGCCATCAGTGACAGGGCCACCGGGACAGGGATCACAGATACGCAGTATTTT
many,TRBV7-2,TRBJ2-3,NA,CASSLAVSTDTQYF,TGTGCCAGCAGCTTAGCGGTCAGCACAGATACGCAGTATTTT
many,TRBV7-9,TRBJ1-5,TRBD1,CASSRGTGNQPQHF,TGTGCCAGCAGCCGAGGGACAGGGAATCAGCCCCAGCATTTT
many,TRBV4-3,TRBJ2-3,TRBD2,CASSQFREVDTQYF,TGCGCCAGCAGCCAGTTTCGGGAGGTAGATACGCAGTATTTT
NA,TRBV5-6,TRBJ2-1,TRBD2,CAGSLTSGSYNEQFF,TGTGCCGGCAGCTTGACTAGCGGGTCCTACAATGAGCAGTTCTTC
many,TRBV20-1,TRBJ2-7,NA,CSASGSPTSYEQYF,TGCAGTGCTAGCGGGAGCCCCACTTCCTACGAGCAGTACTTC
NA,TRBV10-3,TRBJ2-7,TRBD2,CAISESRVAGVRAVNEQYF,TGTGCCATCAGTGAGTCAAGGGTAGCGGGAGTTCGGGCTGTCAACGAGCAGTACTTC
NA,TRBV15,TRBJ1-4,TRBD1,CATSSGTGGEKLFF,TGTGCCACCAGCAGCGGGACAGGGGGAGAAAAACTGTTTTTT
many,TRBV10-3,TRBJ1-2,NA,CAISVRELDGYTF,TGTGCCATCAGTGTACGGGAGTTGGATGGCTACACCTTC
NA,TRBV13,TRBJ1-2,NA,CASSATGIYGYTF,TGTGCCAGCAGTGCAACAGGGATCTATGGCTACACCTTC
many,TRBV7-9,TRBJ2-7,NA,CASSSSTSGLYEQYF,TGTGCCAGCAGCTCTTCGACCTCAGGGTTGTACGAGCAGTACTTC
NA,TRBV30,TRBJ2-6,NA,CAWSVRRFYSGANVLTF,TGTGCCTGGAGTGTTAGGCGGTTCTACTCTGGGGCCAACGTCCTGACTTTC
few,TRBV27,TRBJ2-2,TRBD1,CASRMGQGIGELFF,TGTGCCAGCAGGATGGGACAGGGGATCGGGGAGCTGTTTTTT
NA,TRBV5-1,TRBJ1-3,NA,CASSLVGDPSGNTIYF,TGCGCCAGCAGCTTGGTAGGGGACCCCTCTGGAAACACCATATATTTT
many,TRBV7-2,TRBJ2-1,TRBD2,CASSPRAGGTIGRYNEQFF,TGTGCCAGCAGCCCTAGGGCGGGAGGGACGATAGGCAGGTACAATGAGCAGTTCTTC
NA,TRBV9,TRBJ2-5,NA,CASKKWGAGETQYF,TGTGCCAGCAAAAAGTGGGGGGCTGGAGAGACCCAGTACTTC
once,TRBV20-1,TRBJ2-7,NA,CSARVGRRTGYEQYF,TGCAGTGCTAGGGTAGGCAGGAGGACCGGATACGAGCAGTACTTC
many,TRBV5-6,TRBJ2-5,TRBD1,CASSRQGSGETQYF,TGTGCCAGCAGCAGACAGGGTTCAGGAGAGACCCAGTACTTC
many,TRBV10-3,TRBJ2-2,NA,CAIRVRADGELFF,TGTGCCATCAGGGTGCGGGCGGACGGGGAGCTGTTTTTT
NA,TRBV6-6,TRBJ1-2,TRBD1,CASSLSDRGSVGYTF,TGTGCCAGCAGTCTCTCCGACAGGGGGTCGGTTGGCTACACCTTC
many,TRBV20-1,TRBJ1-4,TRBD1,CSARRGDRVGEKLFF,TGCAGTGCTAGAAGGGGAGACAGGGTTGGGGAAAAACTGTTTTTT
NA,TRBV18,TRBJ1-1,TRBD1,CASSSRDRVFHTEAFF,TGTGCCAGCTCATCTCGGGACAGGGTGTTTCACACTGAAGCTTTCTTT